This TCR beta chain is from a study of T cell clones after liver transplantation. Study-wide background: Liver transplant recipients had immunosuppression withdrawal attempted within 2 years. Patients counted as tolerant after at least one year off all immunosuppression, enzymes not exceeding twice normal.

The protocol was immunoSEQ multiplex PCR, while the TCRdb copy is restricted to in-frame clones and leaves out a portion. The table has 65,000 to 80,000 clones, less than 90% seen once. Germline CDR1 is SGDLS and CDR2 is YYNGEE. CDR3 length equals 16 residues. Trimming stripped 3 bases from V and 5 bases from J, with 18 bases between. The clonotype originates from a human patient who received a liver transplant. Some T cells may be the graft donor's. Material: CD4+ T cells from blood, obtained at the 22-month timepoint. The rearrangement joins TRBV9 to TRBJ1-3; the D gene is possibly TRBD1 (5 bases). The chain's CDR3 is CASSAGLLGGRNTIYF. DNA of the CDR3: TGTGCCAGCAGCGCGGGACTTCTCGGGGGTAGAAACACCATATATTTT.